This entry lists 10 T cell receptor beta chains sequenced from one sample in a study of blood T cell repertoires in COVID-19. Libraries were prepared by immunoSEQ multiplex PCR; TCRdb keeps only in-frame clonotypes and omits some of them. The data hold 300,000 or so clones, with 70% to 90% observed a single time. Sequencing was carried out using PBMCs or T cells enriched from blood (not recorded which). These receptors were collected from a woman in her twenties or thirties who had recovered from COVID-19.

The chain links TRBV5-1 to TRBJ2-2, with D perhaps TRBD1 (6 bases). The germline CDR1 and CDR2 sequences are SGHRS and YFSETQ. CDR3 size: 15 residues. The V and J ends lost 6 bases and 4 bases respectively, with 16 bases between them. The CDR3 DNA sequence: TGCGCCAGCAAGGGGGTGCTAGGAGTCACCGGGGAGCTGTTTTTT. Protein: CASKGVLGVTGELFF.

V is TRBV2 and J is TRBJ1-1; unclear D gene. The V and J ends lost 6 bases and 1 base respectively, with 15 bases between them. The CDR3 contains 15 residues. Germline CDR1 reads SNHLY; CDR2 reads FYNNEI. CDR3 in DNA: TGTGCCAGCAGCAAAATCCGGGGTCCGAACACTGAAGCTTTCTTT. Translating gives CASSKIRGPNTEAFF.

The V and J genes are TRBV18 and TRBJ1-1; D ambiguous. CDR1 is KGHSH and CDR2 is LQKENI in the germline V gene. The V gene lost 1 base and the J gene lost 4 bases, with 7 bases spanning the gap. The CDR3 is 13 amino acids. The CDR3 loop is CASSPREGTEAFF. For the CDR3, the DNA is TGTGCCAGCTCACCACGGGAGGGCACTGAAGCTTTCTTT.

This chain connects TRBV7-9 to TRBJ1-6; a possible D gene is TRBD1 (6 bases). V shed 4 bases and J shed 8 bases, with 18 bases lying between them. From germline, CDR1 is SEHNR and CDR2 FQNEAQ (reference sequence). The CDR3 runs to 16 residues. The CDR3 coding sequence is TGTGCCAGCAGCTGGCACAGGGAGGGGTATGATTCACCCCTCCACTTT. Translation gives CASSWHREGYDSPLHF.

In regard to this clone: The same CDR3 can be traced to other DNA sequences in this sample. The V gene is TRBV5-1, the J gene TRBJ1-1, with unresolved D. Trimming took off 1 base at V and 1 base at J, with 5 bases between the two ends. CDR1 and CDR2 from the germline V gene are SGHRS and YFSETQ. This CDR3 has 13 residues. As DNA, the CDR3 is TGCGCCAGCAGCTTGACACAGAACACTGAAGCTTTCTTT. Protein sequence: CASSLTQNTEAFF. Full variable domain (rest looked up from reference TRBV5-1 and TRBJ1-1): KAGVTQTPRYLIKTRGQQVTLSCSPISGHRSVSWYQQTPGQGLQFLFEYFSETQRNKGNFPGRFSGRQFSNSRSEMNVSTLELGDSALYLCASSLTQNTEAFFGQGTRLTVV.

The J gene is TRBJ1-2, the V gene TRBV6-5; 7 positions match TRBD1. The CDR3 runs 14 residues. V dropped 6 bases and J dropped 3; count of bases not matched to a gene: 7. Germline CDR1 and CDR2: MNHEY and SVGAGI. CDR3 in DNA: TGTGCCAGCAGCCTTGAGGGGGCGGACTATGGCTACACCTTC. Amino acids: CASSLEGADYGYTF.

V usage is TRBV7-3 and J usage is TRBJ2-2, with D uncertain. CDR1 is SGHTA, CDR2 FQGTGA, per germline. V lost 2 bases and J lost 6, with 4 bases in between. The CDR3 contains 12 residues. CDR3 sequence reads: CASSLFAGELFF. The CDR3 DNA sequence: TGTGCCAGCAGCTTATTCGCCGGGGAGCTGTTTTTT. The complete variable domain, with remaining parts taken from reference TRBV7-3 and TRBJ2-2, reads GAGVSQTPSNKVTEKGKYVELRCDPISGHTALYWYRQSLGQGPEFLIYFQGTGAADDSGLPNDRFFAVRPEGSVSTLKIQRTERGDSAVYLCASSLFAGELFFGEGSRLTVL.

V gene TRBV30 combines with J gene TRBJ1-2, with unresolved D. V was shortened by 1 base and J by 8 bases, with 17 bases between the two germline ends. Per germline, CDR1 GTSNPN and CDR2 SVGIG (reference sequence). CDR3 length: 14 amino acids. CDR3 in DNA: TGTGCCTGGAGTGATCCGGGCACTTCGGGGGGCTACACCTTC. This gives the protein CAWSDPGTSGGYTF.

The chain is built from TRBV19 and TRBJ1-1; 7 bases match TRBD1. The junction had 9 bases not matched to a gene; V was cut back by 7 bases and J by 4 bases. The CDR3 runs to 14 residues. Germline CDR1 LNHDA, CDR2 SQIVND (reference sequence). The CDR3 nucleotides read TGTGCCAGTATATTAAGGGGGCAGGCCACTGAAGCTTTCTTT. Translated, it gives CASILRGQATEAFF.

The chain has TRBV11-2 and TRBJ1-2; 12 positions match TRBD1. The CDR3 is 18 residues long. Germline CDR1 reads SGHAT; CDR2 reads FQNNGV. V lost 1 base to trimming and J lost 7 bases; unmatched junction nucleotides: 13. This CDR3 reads CASSLALGQGALEFGYTF. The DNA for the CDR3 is TGTGCCAGCAGCTTAGCCCTGGGACAGGGGGCGCTGGAATTTGGCTACACCTTC.